This T cell receptor beta chain was found in a study of cytomegalovirus exposure and HLA in healthy donors. The PCR used 60 Vbeta and 13 Jbeta primers. Clones were sequenced by immunoSEQ multiplex PCR, and TCRdb holds only the in-frame ones, with some missing. This table has some 140,000 clones, about 74% appearing once. Overall study findings and caveats: Other equally common chains were less clonally expanded than HLA-associated TCR beta chains, a later analysis showed.

With 4 bases clipped from V and 3 bases from J, the junction kept 10 bases outside the gene matches. The CDR3 contains 17 residues. Germline assignment: CDR1 SGHTA and CDR2 FQGTGA. About this clone: As yet, its antigen is unknown.

Sequenced: PBMCs. The receptor was derived from a woman aged 55-75 years in good health and CMV-seronegative. V is TRBV7-3 and J is TRBJ2-1; TRBD2 agrees at 9 bases. The CDR3 nucleotides read TGTGCCAGCAGCTCAACGCCGGGACTAGCCCTCTACAATGAGCAGTTCTTC. It encodes CASSSTPGLALYNEQFF.